Listed here are 21 T cell receptor beta chains from one sample, sequenced in a study of cytomegalovirus exposure and HLA in healthy donors. A multiplex PCR was run with 60 Vbeta primers and 13 Jbeta primers. Sequencing was performed with immunoSEQ multiplex PCR; in TCRdb, only in-frame clones are kept and a portion is missing. The table lists about 79,000 clones, just over 70% of them singletons. The specimen sequenced was PBMCs. These receptors originate from a man aged 55 to 70 in good health and CMV-seronegative.

The table lists this clone with a few counts. This chain uses TRBV4-1 with TRBJ2-2; the D is unclear. This CDR3 has 15 residues. V lost 1 base and J 0 bases, leaving 6 bases between the germline ends. CDR1 MGHRA and CDR2 YSYEKL come from the germline V gene. In DNA, the CDR3 is TGCGCCAGCAGCCAAGGACATCCGAACACCGGGGAGCTGTTTTTT. It translates to CASSQGHPNTGELFF.

The chain couples TRBV2 to TRBJ2-7; 7 nucleotides line up with TRBD1. The CDR3 is made up of 13 amino acids. V was clipped by 5 bases and J by 3 bases; unmatched bases: 4. The germline gives CDR1 SNHLY, CDR2 FYNNEI. CDR3 protein: CASSPGTDYEQYF. DNA for the CDR3: TGTGCCAGCAGTCCCGGGACAGACTACGAGCAGTACTTC.

The rearrangement joins TRBV20-1 to TRBJ1-1; D ambiguous. Germline CDR1 DFQATT, CDR2 SNEGSKA (reference sequence). Trimming took off 3 bases at V and 4 bases at J, with 6 bases between the two ends. The CDR3 loop spans 11 amino acids. The CDR3 nucleotides are TGCAGTGCTAGTGAGGGCACTGAAGCTTTCTTT. Amino acid sequence: CSASEGTEAFF.

This clone was detected a few times. CDR3 sequence: CASSQDPAGRGTGELFF. CDR3 DNA sequence: TGCGCCAGCAGCCAAGATCCGGCGGGGAGGGGGACCGGGGAGCTGTTTTTT. The genes are TRBV4-3 and TRBJ2-2, with D perhaps matching TRBD2 (7 bases). The CDR3 is 17 residues long. Trimming left V 0 bases short and J 5 bases short, with 16 bases between. Germline V gene lookup returns CDR1 LGHNA and CDR2 YSLEER.

This clone appeared a few times. Distinct nucleotide sequences in the sample also encode this CDR3. This chain uses TRBV6-1 with TRBJ1-5; D unclear. This CDR3 is 14 amino acids long. CDR1 is MNHNS, CDR2 SASEGT, per germline. V dropped 0 bases and J dropped 7 bases, with 10 bases sitting between them. The CDR3 reads CASSEAPGGQPQHF. Here the CDR3 DNA reads TGTGCCAGCAGTGAAGCGCCAGGTGGACAGCCCCAGCATTTT.

This clone is a singleton in its sample. V gene TRBV5-4 combines with J gene TRBJ2-4; tentatively, D is TRBD1 (6 bases). The CDR3 consists of 16 residues. CDR1 is SGHNT and CDR2 is YYREEE in the germline V gene (reference sequence). Trimming took off 1 base at V and 0 bases at J, with 11 bases between the two ends. This chain's CDR3 is CASSLWQGLAKNIQYF. In DNA, the CDR3 is TGTGCCAGCAGCTTGTGGCAGGGGCTAGCCAAAAACATTCAGTACTTC.

The V call is TRBV5-5, the J call TRBJ2-2, with 10 bases fitting TRBD2. CDR3 length equals 16 residues. Germline CDR1 reads SGHKS; CDR2 reads YYEKEE (reference sequence). The V segment lost 2 bases and the J segment 1 base; nucleotides outside the gene matches: 2. CDR3 in amino acids: CASSFLAGENTGELFF. The CDR3 nucleotides are TGTGCCAGCAGCTTTCTAGCGGGGGAGAACACCGGGGAGCTGTTTTTT.

This clone was recorded only once. The chain couples TRBV4-2 to TRBJ1-4; D remains ambiguous. Germline-derived CDR1 and CDR2 are LGHNA and YNFKEQ. There are 15 residues in the CDR3. Trimming removed 1 base at V and 4 bases at J, with 10 bases between. In DNA form, the CDR3 reads TGTGCCAGCAGCCAAGGTGGCAGCGATAATGAAAAACTGTTTTTT. It encodes CASSQGGSDNEKLFF.

The chain has TRBV7-9 and TRBJ1-4; D remains ambiguous. The CDR3 runs 14 residues. V was trimmed by 3 bases and J by 4 bases, leaving 9 bases between them. CDR1 is SEHNR, CDR2 FQNEAQ, per germline (reference sequence). The CDR3 DNA reads as TGTGCCAGCAGCTTCGGAGGGAATAATGAAAAACTGTTTTTT. It encodes CASSFGGNNEKLFF.

The rearrangement uses TRBV11-1 and TRBJ1-4; possible D gene TRBD1, 5 bases. Germline V lookup: CDR1 SGHAT, CDR2 FQDESV (reference sequence). CDR3 length: 15 amino acids. Trimming shortened V by 4 bases and J by 6 bases, and 15 bases separated the two germline ends. CDR3 in DNA: TGTGCCAGCAGCTCAGGAGGGGCCAACGATGAAAAACTGTTTTTT. It is translated as CASSSGGANDEKLFF.

V and J are TRBV10-1 and TRBJ2-5; 10 bases fit TRBD2. The CDR3 has 15 amino acids. The germline V gene encodes CDR1 WNHNN and CDR2 SYGVQD (reference sequence). The J segment lost 3 bases and the V segment lost 2 bases, leaving 3 bases of the junction unmatched. CDR3 in amino acids: CASSERTSGKETQYF. CDR3 coding DNA: TGCGCCAGCAGTGAGAGGACTAGCGGAAAAGAGACCCAGTACTTC.

This clone was counted only a few times. This chain links TRBV7-7 with TRBJ2-5; TRBD2 aligns across 9 bases. J lost 7 bases, V lost 5 bases, and 8 bases had no gene match. CDR1 is SSHAT, CDR2 FNYEAQ, per germline (reference sequence). The CDR3 covers 14 residues. The CDR3 nucleotides read TGTGCCAGCAGCCCCGGGACTAGCAGTGGGACCCAGTACTTC. Translated, it gives CASSPGTSSGTQYF.

The V gene is TRBV29-1, the J gene TRBJ1-2; possibly TRBD1 for D (5 bases). CDR1 is SQVTM and CDR2 is ANQGSEA in the germline V gene. The CDR3 covers 14 residues. V shed 1 base and J shed 7 bases, with 16 bases lying between them. The CDR3 DNA is TGCAGCGTTGAAGTAGGCTCGTCAGGGTCTGGCTACACCTTC. Protein: CSVEVGSSGSGYTF.

V is TRBV5-8 and J is TRBJ1-5, with D unclear. Between the trimmed V and J ends, which lost 0 bases and 0 bases, there was a span of 13 bases. The CDR3 length is 17 residues. In germline, CDR1 is SGHTS, CDR2 YDEGEE. For the CDR3, the DNA is TGTGCCAGCAGCTTGGCCGCCGGAGGTTATAGCAATCAGCCCCAGCATTTT. As protein: CASSLAAGGYSNQPQHF.

The V gene is TRBV25-1, the J gene TRBJ1-3, with 9 bases fitting TRBD1. The CDR3 consists of 15 residues. The trim removed 3 bases at V and 2 bases at J, leaving 2 bases unmatched. Germline CDR1 MGHDK, CDR2 SYGVNS. The DNA for the CDR3 is TGTGCCAGCAGTGACGGGGACAGGGCTGGAAACACCATATATTTT. This translates into CASSDGDRAGNTIYF.

The gene calls are TRBV14 and TRBJ1-5, with a tentative D call TRBD1 (5 bases). With 1 base removed from V and 2 bases from J, the gap between germline ends came to 21 bases. The CDR3 totals 19 residues. CDR1 is SGHDN and CDR2 is FVKESK in the germline V gene. CDR3 in amino acids: CASSQGGGRRTYGNQPQHF. The CDR3 DNA reads TGTGCCAGCAGCCAAGGGGGCGGCAGACGGACCTATGGCAATCAGCCCCAGCATTTT.

This rearrangement joins TRBV7-8 to TRBJ2-7; D not resolved. Between the trimmed V and J ends, which lost 3 bases and 2 bases, there was a span of 8 bases. The CDR3 sequence is 13 residues long. Germline V gene sequence: CDR1 SGHVS, CDR2 FQNEAQ. CDR3: CASSFRQTYEQYF. CDR3 sequence (DNA): TGTGCCAGCAGCTTCAGGCAGACCTACGAGCAGTACTTC.

The chain couples TRBV11-2 to TRBJ2-5; 9 bases are shared with TRBD1. Matching the DNA end better, TRBJ2-7 makes the J call doubtful. CDR1 is SGHAT and CDR2 is FQNNGV in the germline V gene. CDR3 size: 14 residues. The CDR3 coding sequence is TGTGCCAGCAGATCACCGGGACAGGGCTACGAGCAGTACTTC. This codes for CASRSPGQGYEQYF.

The chain has TRBV5-1 and TRBJ2-3; D not resolved. The CDR3 has 14 amino acids. Germline CDR1 SGHRS, CDR2 YFSETQ. Trimming took off 2 bases at V and 1 base at J, with 8 bases between the two ends. CDR3 DNA sequence: TGCGCCAGCAGCTTAAGCGACCGCACAGATACGCAGTATTTT. It yields the protein CASSLSDRTDTQYF.

V and J are TRBV7-9 and TRBJ2-2; TRBD2 might be the D (5 bases). Germline V gives CDR1 SEHNR, CDR2 FQNEAQ (reference sequence). This CDR3 comprises 16 residues. The V gene lost 5 bases and the J gene lost 3 bases, with 16 bases spanning the gap. This chain's CDR3 is CASSPAGGKHTGELFF. The CDR3 DNA reads TGTGCCAGCAGCCCCGCGGGTGGGAAGCACACCGGGGAGCTGTTTTTT. Supplemented by reference TRBV7-9 and TRBJ2-2, the full variable domain reads DTGVSQNPRHKITKRGQNVTFRCDPISEHNRLYWYRQTLGQGPEFLTYFQNEAQLEKSRLLSDRFSAERPKGSFSTLEIQRTEQGDSAMYLCASSPAGGKHTGELFFGEGSRLTVL.

The gene calls are TRBV4-3 and TRBJ1-2, with D perhaps TRBD1 (6 bases). The CDR3 is 15 amino acids. Deletions cut 5 bases from V and 3 bases from J, with 16 bases between. The germline V gene has CDR1 LGHNA and CDR2 YSLEER. The CDR3 loop reads CASSNTGWSDYGYTF. The CDR3 region has the DNA TGCGCCAGCAGCAATACAGGGTGGTCGGACTATGGCTACACCTTC.